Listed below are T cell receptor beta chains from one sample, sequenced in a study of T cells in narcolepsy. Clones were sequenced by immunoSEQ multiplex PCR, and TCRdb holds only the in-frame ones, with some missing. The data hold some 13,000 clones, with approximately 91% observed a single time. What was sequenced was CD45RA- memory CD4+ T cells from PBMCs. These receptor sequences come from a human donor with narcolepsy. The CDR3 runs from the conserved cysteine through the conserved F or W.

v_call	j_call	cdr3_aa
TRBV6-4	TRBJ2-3	CASSDNRGTDTQYF
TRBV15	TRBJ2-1	CATSSTSPGSYNEQFF
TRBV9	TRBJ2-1	CASSVDSSYNEQFF
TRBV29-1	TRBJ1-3	CSVEVWTGTGNTIYF
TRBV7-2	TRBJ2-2	CASSLLAGAVGELFF
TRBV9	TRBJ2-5	CASSVRGHGTSGKETQYF
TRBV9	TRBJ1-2	CASTITGGAYGYTF
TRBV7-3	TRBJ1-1	CASSLQSGAFTEAFF
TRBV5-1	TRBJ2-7	CASSLGIAGVGEQYF
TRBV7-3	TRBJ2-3	CASSYGLAGGTDTQYF
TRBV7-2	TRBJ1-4	CASRPAGNEKLFF
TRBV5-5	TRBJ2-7	CASSPGLAATYEQYF
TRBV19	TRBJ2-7	CASSIGSGSGSYEQYF
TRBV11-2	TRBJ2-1	CASSLAGDGEQFF
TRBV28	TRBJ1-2	CASQQGGSNYGYTF
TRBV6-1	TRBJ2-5	CASSELRQVQETQYF
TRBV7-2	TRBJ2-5	CASSPGQRQETQYF
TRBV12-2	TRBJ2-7	CASRYSGDPNYEQYF
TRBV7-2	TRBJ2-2	CASSLDLNPTGELFF
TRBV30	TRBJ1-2	CAWRPTGVYGYTF